This T cell receptor (beta chain) is from a study of neurological immune-mediated disorders. Study-wide results and caveats: Phylogenetic grouping assigned the repertoires of 18 of 34 multiple sclerosis patients to one related-CDR3 cluster, which constitutes a possible signature.

TCRdb re-called the 5' RACE reads with MiXCR, one entry per CDR3 protein. The sample lists more than 50,000 distinct CDR3 sequences; 4% to 6% were seen once. Per the germline V gene, CDR1 is SGHRS and CDR2 is YFSETQ. With 5 bases clipped from V and 7 bases from J, the junction kept 7 bases outside the gene matches. CDR3 length: 15 residues. The table lists this clonotype with many counts. What it binds is not known. The sequence was collected from a woman in her 30s with multiple sclerosis. The J gene is TRBJ2-5, the V gene TRBV5-1; TRBD2 aligns across 14 bases. Sequenced input: PBMCs. CDR3 sequence reads: CASRFGTSGGRTQYF. CDR3 nucleotides: TGCGCCAGCAGATTCGGGACTAGCGGGGGTCGGACCCAGTACTTC.